The T cell receptor (beta chain) described here comes from a study of OX40 agonist ivuxolimab in advanced cancers. Study-level background: Patients were given ivuxolimab, an antibody that agonizes OX40 (CD134). Treatment received earlier with anti-PD-1, anti-PD-L1 or anti-CTLA-4 agents was allowed, and 40% had some. Three patients responded partially, comprising one with hepatocellular carcinoma and two with cutaneous melanoma.

Clones were sequenced by immunoSEQ multiplex PCR, and TCRdb holds only the in-frame ones, with some missing. The sample has 19,000 or so clones; roughly 90% are singletons. From germline, CDR1 is LNHDA and CDR2 SQIVND (reference sequence). This CDR3 is built from 13 residues. V was clipped by 3 bases and J by 1 base, with 3 bases between them. The starting material was CD4+ or CD8+ T cells sorted from blood, obtained in a trial of the OX40 agonist ivuxolimab. The receptor was derived from an adult with an advanced solid tumor such as melanoma, head and neck, liver or kidney cancer. The chain couples TRBV19 to TRBJ2-2, with D uncertain. The CDR3 DNA reads TGTGCCAGTAGTATTTGGAACACCGGGGAGCTGTTTTTT. This gives the protein CASSIWNTGELFF.